These 29 T cell receptor beta chains were all obtained from the same sample, sequenced in a study of human T cells and chemical hapten exposure. The time point: pre-sensitization, week 0. Treatment of the sample: therapeutic diphenylcyclopropenone sensitization with weekly scalp DPC. TCRdb passed the RACE reads through MiXCR, listing each CDR3 protein once. The repertoire consists of about 42,000 distinct CDR3 sequences, with around 11% occurring once and the leading ten covering over 5.5%. Sequences were derived from whole blood, sampled in connection with sensitization to the hapten diphenylcyclopropenone (DPC). Receptor source: a woman aged 25 to 39 with alopecia areata. Some clones in this sample may be carry-over from other donors' samples.

The sample holds a few counts of this clonotype. The chain joins TRBV10-3 to TRBJ1-3, with 7 bases identical to TRBD1. The germline V gene encodes CDR1 ENHRY and CDR2 SYGVKD. This CDR3 contains 16 residues. With V trimmed by 5 bases and J by 4 bases, 11 bases remained unmatched. The CDR3, as DNA: TGTGCCATCAGTCCCGAGACAGGGATGAGAGGAAACACCATATATTTT. This encodes CAISPETGMRGNTIYF.

A note on this clonotype: This may stem from a read error, because a much larger clone lies one nucleotide away. The chain links TRBV9 to TRBJ2-1; unclear D gene. The CDR3 has 14 residues. Looked up from germline, CDR1 is SGDLS and CDR2 is YYNGEE. The CDR3 sequence is CGSSPLSSGNEQFF. The CDR3 bases are TGTGGCAGCAGCCCCTTGAGTTCCGGGAATGAGCAGTTCTTC.

The chain recombines TRBV20-1 with TRBJ1-1; no clear D. The germline CDR1 and CDR2 sequences are DFQATT and SNEGSKA (reference sequence). This CDR3 is 12 amino acids long. V gave up 7 bases and J gave up 3 bases, with 12 bases separating them. The CDR3 DNA sequence: TGCAGTGAATCGCCTAGGGACACTGAAGCTTTCTTT. Amino acids: CSESPRDTEAFF.

This clonotype showed up just a few times. The CDR3 protein is CASSLRDKSDTIYF. CDR3 nucleotide sequence: TGTGCCAGCAGCTTAAGGGACAAAAGTGACACCATATATTTT. V and J are TRBV7-8 and TRBJ1-3; tentative D call: TRBD1 (6 bases). This CDR3 comprises 14 residues. The germline V and J ends were trimmed by 2 bases and 8 bases, with 13 bases remaining between them. Germline CDR1 and CDR2: SGHVS and FQNEAQ.

This clonotype was seen repeatedly, ten times or more. The J gene is TRBJ2-4, the V gene TRBV12-3 or TRBV12-4; D may be TRBD1 or TRBD2 (5 bases each). The CDR3 runs 14 residues. V was clipped by 4 bases and J by 5 bases, with 12 bases between them. The CDR3 region is CASSWGNRENIQYF. The DNA of the CDR3 is TGTGCCAGCAGTTGGGGGAACCGTGAAAACATTCAGTACTTC.

The V gene is TRBV13, the J gene TRBJ1-1, with D uncertain. The CDR3 has 14 residues. The V end lost 5 bases, the J end lost 5 bases, and 15 bases lay between the germline ends. Looked up from germline, CDR1 is PRHDT and CDR2 is FYEKMQ (reference sequence). The CDR3 sequence is CASSPVTGRTEAFF. The CDR3 DNA reads TGTGCCAGCAGCCCCGTCACGGGGAGGACTGAAGCTTTCTTT.

This rearrangement joins TRBV5-5 to TRBJ1-1; D not certain. V lost 2 bases to trimming and J lost 4 bases, with 12 bases between them. Germline CDR1 and CDR2: SGHKS and YYEKEE (reference sequence). The CDR3 covers 14 residues. The CDR3 DNA reads TGTGCCAGCAGCTTAATCGGGCCGGGCACTGAAGCTTTCTTT. Translating gives CASSLIGPGTEAFF. Based on the CDR3 plus reference TRBV5-5 and TRBJ1-1, the full variable domain is DAGVTQSPTHLIKTRGQQVTLRCSPISGHKSVSWYQQVLGQGPQFIFQYYEKEERGRGNFPDRFSARQFPNYSSELNVNALLLGDSALYLCASSLIGPGTEAFFGQGTRLTVV.

The chain uses TRBV10-2 and TRBJ2-1; 13 bases are shared with TRBD2. Germline lookup yields CDR1 WSHSY and CDR2 SAAADI. The CDR3 extends over 21 amino acids. The junction had 16 bases not matched to a gene; V was cut back by 5 bases and J by 0 bases. The CDR3 coding sequence is TGCGCCAGCAGTCTATTCACGGGACTAGCGGGAAGGCGGAGCTCCTACAATGAGCAGTTCTTC. Protein: CASSLFTGLAGRRSSYNEQFF.

The V and J genes are TRBV19 and TRBJ2-1; possible D gene TRBD2, 6 bases. Trimming took off 6 bases at V and 7 bases at J, with 19 bases between the two ends. The CDR3 is 15 residues long. Germline loops: CDR1 LNHDA, CDR2 SQIVND (reference sequence). The CDR3 loop is CASSSYGSLDNEQFF. CDR3 nucleotides: TGTGCCAGTAGCTCCTACGGGAGTCTTGATAATGAGCAGTTCTTC.

The chain is built from TRBV4-2 and TRBJ2-3; no clear D gene. V was cut by 0 bases and J by 1 base, with 11 bases left in between. CDR3 length equals 16 residues. Germline-derived CDR1 and CDR2 are LGHNA and YNFKEQ. The CDR3 nucleotides read TGTGCCAGCAGCCAAGATGGGAATCTGGGCACAGATACGCAGTATTTT. This translates into CASSQDGNLGTDTQYF.

This clonotype was picked up many times. The genes are TRBV20-1 and TRBJ1-5, with D hard to call. Germline V gene sequence: CDR1 DFQATT, CDR2 SNEGSKA (reference sequence). The V gene lost 2 bases and the J gene lost 0 bases, with 2 bases spanning the gap. The length of the CDR3 is 12 residues. The CDR3 coding sequence is TGCAGTGCTAGACTTAGCAATCAGCCCCAGCATTTT. This sequence encodes CSARLSNQPQHF.

This clonotype was counted only a few times. The chain links TRBV28 to TRBJ1-2; D gene uncertain. The CDR3 covers 12 residues. Germline CDR1 is MDHEN and CDR2 is SYDVKM. The V end lost 5 bases, the J end lost 4 bases, and 8 bases lay between the germline ends. This chain's CDR3 is CASSTDSYGYTF. For the CDR3, the DNA is TGTGCCAGCAGTACAGATTCCTATGGCTACACCTTC.

Only a few counts were recorded for this clonotype. The genes are TRBV6-5 and TRBJ2-7; D may be TRBD1 (5 bases). Germline-derived CDR1 and CDR2 are MNHEY and SVGAGI. There are 14 residues in the CDR3. V lost 0 bases and J lost 2, with 8 bases in between. The CDR3 DNA sequence: TGTGCCAGCAGTTACTCGCCAGGGCCCTACGAGCAGTACTTC. The encoded protein is CASSYSPGPYEQYF.

The genes are TRBV29-1 and TRBJ2-2, with 10 bases fitting TRBD2. V lost 0 bases, J lost 7 bases, and 5 bases stayed unmatched. The CDR3 is made up of 15 amino acids. The germline gives CDR1 SQVTM, CDR2 ANQGSEA. CDR3 loop: CSVEEWLAGVGELFF. For the CDR3, the DNA is TGCAGCGTTGAAGAGTGGCTAGCGGGAGTCGGGGAGCTGTTTTTT.

This clonotype was counted only a few times. This chain connects TRBV11-3 to TRBJ1-1, with D unclear. V was pared by 2 bases and J by 0 bases, with 7 bases between. This CDR3 is built from 14 residues. Germline V lookup: CDR1 SGHNT, CDR2 YENEEA. CDR3 DNA: TGTGCCAGCAGCTTAAACCAGATGAACACTGAAGCTTTCTTT. Translated, it gives CASSLNQMNTEAFF.

This clonotype was recorded a few times. This rearrangement joins TRBV6-5 to TRBJ2-7, with D maybe TRBD2 (7 bases). This CDR3 is built from 15 residues. Germline values: CDR1 MNHEY, CDR2 SVGAGI. Trimming shortened V by 4 bases and J by 5 bases, and 18 bases separated the two germline ends. CDR3 sequence: CASSSFLWGGHEQYF. The CDR3, as DNA: TGTGCCAGCAGTTCTTTCCTTTGGGGGGGCCACGAGCAGTACTTC.

This chain links TRBV7-2 with TRBJ2-7; D is undetermined. Germline values: CDR1 SGHTA, CDR2 FQGNSA. Trimming stripped 5 bases from V and 0 bases from J, with 11 bases between. The CDR3 is 14 residues long. As DNA, the CDR3 is TGTGCCAGCAGCCTCGGACGGTACTCCTACGAGCAGTACTTC. Amino acid sequence: CASSLGRYSYEQYF. The variable domain in full, completed from reference TRBV7-2 and TRBJ2-7, reads GAGVSQSPSNKVTEKGKDVELRCDPISGHTALYWYRQSLGQGLEFLIYFQGNSAPDKSGLPSDRFSAERTGGSVSTLTIQRTQQEDSAVYLCASSLGRYSYEQYFGPGTRLTVT.

This clonotype was seen ten or more times. The chain is built from TRBV7-6 and TRBJ2-6; TRBD1 aligns across 8 bases. V shed 1 base, J shed 1 base, and the junction held 12 bases outside the gene matches. From germline, CDR1 is SGHVS and CDR2 FNYEAQ. The CDR3 runs to 20 residues. CDR3 region: CASSLDPQGATGSGANVLTF. As DNA, the CDR3 is TGTGCCAGCAGCTTAGATCCTCAGGGGGCAACCGGATCTGGGGCCAACGTCCTGACTTTC.

This chain links TRBV5-1 with TRBJ2-7, with D perhaps matching TRBD1 (7 bases). The ends were cut back, 4 bases at V and 3 bases at J, with 11 bases in the middle. Germline V gene lookup returns CDR1 SGHRS and CDR2 YFSETQ. This CDR3 is built from 13 residues. CDR3 nucleotide sequence: TGCGCCAGCAGCGGAGGGACAGACTACGAGCAGTACTTC. Amino acids: CASSGGTDYEQYF.

This clonotype has a handful of counts. This chain links TRBV6-2 or TRBV6-3 with TRBJ1-1, with no clear D. Germline V gene sequence: CDR1 MNHEY, CDR2 SVGEGT. The CDR3 extends over 14 amino acids. The V gene lost 0 bases and the J gene lost 0 bases, with 5 bases spanning the gap. The CDR3 DNA sequence: TGTGCCAGCAGTTACTCAAGGGTGAACACTGAAGCTTTCTTT. This encodes CASSYSRVNTEAFF.

This clonotype was counted between two and nine times. The CDR3 loop is CASSLFRATGELFF. The CDR3 nucleotides read TGTGCCAGCAGCTTATTCAGGGCCACCGGGGAGCTGTTTTTT. The rearrangement joins TRBV7-6 to TRBJ2-2; D is perhaps TRBD1 (5 bases). Per the germline V gene, CDR1 is SGHVS and CDR2 is FNYEAQ. The CDR3 is made up of 14 amino acids. Trimming shortened V by 2 bases and J by 4 bases, and 8 bases separated the two germline ends. The whole variable domain, filled in from reference TRBV7-6 and TRBJ2-2, reads GAGVSQSPRYKVTKRGQDVALRCDPISGHVSLYWYRQALGQGPEFLTYFNYEAQQDKSGLPNDRFSAERPEGSISTLTIQRTEQRDSAMYRCASSLFRATGELFFGEGSRLTVL.

This clonotype appeared many times. This chain links TRBV9 with TRBJ2-3, with 10 bases that match TRBD2. The trim removed 0 bases at V and 6 bases at J, leaving 13 bases unmatched. Germline CDR1 reads SGDLS; CDR2 reads YYNGEE. The CDR3 is made up of 18 amino acids. CDR3 nucleotide sequence: TGTGCCAGCAGCGTAGCGATTGGGCCTAGCGGGAGTCAGGATACGCAGTATTTT. This translates into CASSVAIGPSGSQDTQYF. Variable domain in full (rest from reference TRBV9 and TRBJ2-3): DSGVTQTPKHLITATGQRVTLRCSPRSGDLSVYWYQQSLDQGLQFLIQYYNGEERAKGNILERFSAQQFPDLHSELNLSSLELGDSALYFCASSVAIGPSGSQDTQYFGPGTRLTVL.

In this sample, this clonotype turned up many times. The chain has TRBV7-2 and TRBJ2-1; tentatively, D is TRBD2 (5 bases). Trimming left V 4 bases short and J 5 bases short, with 18 bases between. Germline V CDR1 and CDR2: SGHTA, FQGNSA. This CDR3 has 16 residues. The CDR3 region is CASSSAMTSSHNEQFF. DNA of the CDR3: TGTGCCAGCAGCTCGGCAATGACATCTAGCCACAATGAGCAGTTCTTC.

This clonotype appeared a few times. The chain carries TRBV20-1 and TRBJ2-1; 7 nucleotides agree with TRBD2. There are 15 residues in the CDR3. V gave up 0 bases and J gave up 8 bases; unmatched junction bases: 10. Germline V gene lookup returns CDR1 DFQATT and CDR2 SNEGSKA (reference sequence). CDR3 sequence (DNA): TGCAGTGCTAGAGATGGGGTGACTAGCAGCTATGAGCAGTTCTTC. Its protein is CSARDGVTSSYEQFF.

The rearrangement joins TRBV10-3 to TRBJ2-7; TRBD2 agrees at 13 bases. The V and J ends lost 3 bases and 7 bases, in that order; junction bases with no gene match: 6. The germline V gene has CDR1 ENHRY and CDR2 SYGVKD. The CDR3 contains 15 residues. The CDR3 sequence is CAISDRTSGSQEQYF. CDR3 bases: TGTGCCATCAGTGACCGGACTAGCGGGAGCCAAGAGCAGTACTTC.

With regard to this clonotype: A much larger clone is a single base away; this may be a read error. Without the conserved terminal phenylalanine or tryptophan, this CDR3 likely stems from a read error. This rearrangement joins TRBV9 to TRBJ2-1; 14 positions agree with TRBD2. The junction had 4 bases not matched to a gene; V was cut back by 4 bases and J by 7 bases. This CDR3 is built from 15 residues. Per germline, CDR1 SGDLS and CDR2 YYNGEE. The CDR3 here is CASSFGLAGGNEQFS. As DNA, the CDR3 is TGTGCCAGCAGCTTCGGACTAGCGGGAGGTAATGAGCAGTTCTCC.

This clonotype was counted ten times or more. The V and J genes are TRBV10-3 and TRBJ2-3; TRBD2 matches 13 bases. V shed 3 bases and J 7 bases; nucleotides not matched to a gene: 7. The germline gives CDR1 ENHRY, CDR2 SYGVKD. The CDR3 consists of 16 residues. The CDR3 bases are TGTGCCATCAGTGATCCGACTAGCGGGAGGTCACATACGCAGTATTTT. Its translation is CAISDPTSGRSHTQYF.

By frequency in the sample, this clonotype is medium-sized. The chain carries TRBV21-1 and TRBJ1-5. TRBV21-1 is termed a pseudogene. This CDR3 has 13 amino acids. The CDR3 sequence is CASSYAADQPQHF. The CDR3 nucleotides are TGTGCCAGCAGCTACGCGGCAGATCAGCCCCAGCATTTT.

The sample holds many counts of this clonotype. The chain carries TRBV5-1 and TRBJ2-2, with no clear D. The CDR3 covers 16 residues. CDR1 is SGHRS, CDR2 YFSETQ, per germline. Trimming shortened V by 0 bases and J by 0 bases, and 9 bases separated the two germline ends. DNA of the CDR3: TGCGCCAGCAGCTTGGCTACCTCCGCGAACACCGGGGAGCTGTTTTTT. Its translation: CASSLATSANTGELFF.